This record concerns one T cell receptor beta chain sequence. This sample is drawn from a study of technical replicates of blood from several donors. The CDR3 is made up of 14 amino acids. CDR1 and CDR2 (germline): SNHLY, FYNNEI. J gave up 5 bases and V 7 bases, and 8 bases lay outside the gene matches. The assay was immunoSEQ multiplex PCR, and TCRdb's table has in-frame clones only and misses some. In the table there are tens of thousands of clones, around 93% of which are singletons. The sequencing input was PBMCs. J is TRBJ2-3 and V is TRBV2; 8 nucleotides match TRBD2. The receptor was derived from a human donor in good health. Some clones in this sample may be carry-over from other donors' samples. This CDR3 is CASIPGGAKDTQYF. DNA for the CDR3: TGTGCCAGCATTCCGGGGGGGGCGAAAGATACGCAGTATTTT. Based on the CDR3 plus reference TRBV2 and TRBJ2-3, the full variable domain is EPEVTQTPSHQVTQMGQEVILRCVPISNHLYFYWYRQILGQKVEFLVSFYNNEISEKSEIFDDQFSVERPDGSNFTLKIRSTKLEDSAMYFCASIPGGAKDTQYFGPGTRLTVL.